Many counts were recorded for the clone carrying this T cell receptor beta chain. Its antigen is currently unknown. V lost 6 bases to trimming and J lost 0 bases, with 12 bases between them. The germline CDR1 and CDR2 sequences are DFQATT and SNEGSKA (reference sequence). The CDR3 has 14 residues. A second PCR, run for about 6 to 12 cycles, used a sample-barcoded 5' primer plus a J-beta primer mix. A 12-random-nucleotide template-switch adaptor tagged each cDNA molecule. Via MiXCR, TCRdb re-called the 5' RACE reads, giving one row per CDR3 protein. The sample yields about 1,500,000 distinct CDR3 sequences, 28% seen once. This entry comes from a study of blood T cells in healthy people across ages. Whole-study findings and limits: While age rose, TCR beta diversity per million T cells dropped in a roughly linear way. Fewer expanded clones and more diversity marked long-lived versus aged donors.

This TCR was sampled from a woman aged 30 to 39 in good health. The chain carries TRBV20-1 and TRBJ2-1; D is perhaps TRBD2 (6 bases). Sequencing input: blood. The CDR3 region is CSARDSSSYNEQFF. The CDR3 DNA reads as TGCAGTGCCCGGGACTCGAGCTCCTACAATGAGCAGTTCTTC.